The 12 T cell receptor beta chains listed next were all sequenced from one sample in a study of shared clonotypes between healthy human individuals (dated by TCRdb to the early 2020s). Library preparation employed the immunoSEQ multiplex PCR assay. Imported from immuneACCESS, the table was reduced by TCRdb to in-frame sequences with V and J called. These copies leave out some clones; in studies compared against another copy, an unresolved V gene accounts for under half, and the cause of the remainder is not known. The sample table records about 2.3 million clones; about nine tenths of these occur just once. The ten largest account for more than 0.35% of the sample. Sequences were obtained from naive CD4+ T cells from PBMCs. The cell subset or site label for this specimen denotes: CD45RA+ positively selected. The source of these receptors is a young man in good health. Some clones in this sample may be carry-over from other donors' samples.

This sequence joins TRBV4-3 and TRBJ1-1; D remains ambiguous. Trimming left V 3 bases short and J 3 bases short, with 11 bases between. There are 14 residues in the CDR3. CDR1 and CDR2 from the germline V gene are LGHNA and YSLEER. The CDR3 here is CASSQKLLDTEAFF. The CDR3 region has the DNA TGCGCCAGCAGCCAGAAACTCCTAGACACTGAAGCTTTCTTT.

The chain employs TRBV15 and TRBJ2-5; D is unclear. This CDR3 has 15 amino acids. Trimming pared 1 base from V and 1 base from J, leaving 10 bases between. Germline CDR1 is LNHNV and CDR2 is YYDKDF (reference sequence). CDR3 region: CATSRGSISQETQYF. CDR3 nucleotide sequence: TGTGCCACCAGCAGAGGTTCCATAAGCCAAGAGACCCAGTACTTC.

This clone was seen a single time. This CDR3 is CASSLLPPGGRNTIYF. DNA for the CDR3: TGTGCCAGCAGCCTCCTCCCACCAGGGGGGAGAAACACCATATATTTT. The chain uses TRBV11-2 and TRBJ1-3, with 7 bases that match TRBD1. The CDR3 runs to 16 residues. The V gene end was trimmed by 5 bases and the J gene end by 5 bases; junction bases not matched to a gene: 12. Germline V gives CDR1 SGHAT, CDR2 FQNNGV.

The chain has TRBV30 and TRBJ1-1; no clear D gene. V was clipped by 4 bases and J by 0 bases, with 12 bases between them. CDR1 and CDR2 (germline): GTSNPN, SVGIG (reference sequence). The CDR3 length is 14 residues. This chain's CDR3 is CAWTLDRLNTEAFF. CDR3 sequence (DNA): TGTGCCTGGACCCTGGACCGACTGAACACTGAAGCTTTCTTT.

The rearrangement links TRBV27 to TRBJ2-7; 8 nucleotides match TRBD1. Trimming cost V 0 bases and J 2 bases; bases outside gene matches: 6. This CDR3 contains 16 residues. Per the germline V gene, CDR1 is MNHEY and CDR2 is SMNVEV (reference sequence). The DNA of the CDR3 is TGTGCCAGCAGTTTATCTACGACAGGGGTTCCCTACGAGCAGTACTTC. Translated: CASSLSTTGVPYEQYF.

V and J are TRBV7-9 and TRBJ1-2; D is uncertain. V lost 4 bases and J lost 8, with 14 bases in between. The CDR3 covers 13 residues. Germline CDR1 and CDR2: SEHNR and FQNEAQ (reference sequence). CDR3 sequence reads: CASSSGLGGGYTF. CDR3 coding DNA: TGTGCCAGCAGCTCTGGTCTGGGAGGAGGCTACACCTTC.

This sequence joins TRBV7-8 and TRBJ1-4; D is unresolved. The CDR3 extends over 15 amino acids. The germline V and J ends were trimmed by 5 bases and 4 bases, with 14 bases remaining between them. Germline CDR1 and CDR2: SGHVS and FQNEAQ. In DNA form, the CDR3 reads TGTGCCAGCAGCCCTGTGCGGCAATATAATGAAAAACTGTTTTTT. Translating gives CASSPVRQYNEKLFF.

The chain has TRBV6-6 and TRBJ1-1; no clear D. This CDR3 is 12 amino acids long. Germline V gene lookup returns CDR1 MNHNY and CDR2 SVGAGI (reference sequence). V shed 1 base and J shed 2 bases, with 2 bases lying between them. The CDR3 sequence is CASSYYNTEAFF. The CDR3 DNA reads TGTGCCAGCAGTTACTATAACACTGAAGCTTTCTTT.

The gene calls are TRBV6-4 and TRBJ2-5; 12 nucleotides align to TRBD2. Per the germline V gene, CDR1 is MRHNA and CDR2 is SNTAGT. The CDR3 covers 15 residues. The ends lost 5 bases at V and 6 bases at J; junction bases unmatched: 7. In nucleotides, the CDR3 is TGTGCCAGCAGTTTACCAGGACTAGCGGGAAAGACCCAGTACTTC. This gives the protein CASSLPGLAGKTQYF.

This chain uses TRBV6-1 with TRBJ2-1; D unresolved. Germline values: CDR1 MNHNS, CDR2 SASEGT. CDR3 length: 15 residues. Trimming removed 4 bases at V and 2 bases at J, with 12 bases between. The CDR3 bases are TGTGCCAGCAGTGTACGGGTGAATCCCTACAATGAGCAGTTCTTC. It specifies CASSVRVNPYNEQFF.

The rearrangement uses TRBV7-3 and TRBJ2-5, with 12 bases matching TRBD2. CDR3 size: 13 residues. V shed 5 bases, J shed 11 bases, and the junction held 6 bases outside the gene matches. The germline V gene encodes CDR1 SGHTA and CDR2 FQGTGA. CDR3 residues: CASSPGTSGPQYF. DNA for the CDR3: TGTGCCAGCAGCCCTGGGACTAGCGGGCCGCAGTACTTC.

This clone turned up a few times. CDR3 sequence reads: CASSDKPGTGELFF. The CDR3 nucleotides read TGTGCCAGCAGTGACAAGCCGGGCACCGGGGAGCTGTTTTTT. The chain has TRBV6-4 and TRBJ2-2; D is unresolved. With 2 bases removed from V and 4 bases from J, the gap between germline ends came to 8 bases. CDR1 is MRHNA and CDR2 is SNTAGT in the germline V gene. This CDR3 has 14 residues.